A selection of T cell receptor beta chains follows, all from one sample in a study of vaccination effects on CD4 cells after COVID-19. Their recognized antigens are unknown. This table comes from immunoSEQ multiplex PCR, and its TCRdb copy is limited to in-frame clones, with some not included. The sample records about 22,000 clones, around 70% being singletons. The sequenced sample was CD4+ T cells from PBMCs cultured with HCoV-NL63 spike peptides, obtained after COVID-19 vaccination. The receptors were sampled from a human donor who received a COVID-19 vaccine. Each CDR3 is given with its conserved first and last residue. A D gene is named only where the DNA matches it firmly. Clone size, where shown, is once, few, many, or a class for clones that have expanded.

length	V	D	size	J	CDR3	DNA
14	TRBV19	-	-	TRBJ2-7	CASSMGSTSGEQYF	TGTGCCAGTAGTATGGGGTCAACTAGTGGCGAGCAGTACTTC
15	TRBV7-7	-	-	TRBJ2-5	CASSSGRSWQETQYF	TGTGCCAGCAGTTCGGGCCGTTCGTGGCAAGAGACCCAGTACTTC
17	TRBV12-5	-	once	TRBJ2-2	CASGLVLGQGWTGELFF	TGTGCTAGTGGTTTGGTACTCGGTCAGGGCTGGACCGGGGAGCTGTTTTTT
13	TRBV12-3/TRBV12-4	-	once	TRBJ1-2	CASSATGYYGYTF	TGTGCCAGCAGTGCCACAGGGTACTATGGCTACACCTTC
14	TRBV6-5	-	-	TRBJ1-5	CASSSSGSNQPQHF	TGTGCCAGCAGTTCCTCGGGGAGCAATCAGCCCCAGCATTTT
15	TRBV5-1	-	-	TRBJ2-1	CASSLEGTAWNEQFF	TGCGCCAGCAGCTTGGAAGGGACCGCATGGAATGAGCAGTTCTTC
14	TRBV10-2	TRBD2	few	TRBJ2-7	CAALASGSSYEQYF	TGCGCCGCGCTAGCTAGCGGGAGTTCCTACGAGCAGTACTTC
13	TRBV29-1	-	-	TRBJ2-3	CSVGREFPDTQYF	TGCAGCGTTGGCCGGGAGTTCCCAGATACGCAGTATTTT
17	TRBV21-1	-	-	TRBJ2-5	CASSKQHRVLMGETQYF	TGTGCCAGCAGCAAACAGCACCGGGTACTTATGGGGGAGACCCAGTACTTC
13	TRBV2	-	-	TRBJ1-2	CASSDVGSYGYTF	TGTGCCAGCAGTGATGTAGGAAGCTATGGCTACACCTTC
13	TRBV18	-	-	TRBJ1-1	CASSYREVVEAFF	TGTGCCAGCTCATACAGGGAAGTGGTGGAAGCTTTCTTT
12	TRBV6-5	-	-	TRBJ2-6	CASTVGANVLTF	TGTGCCAGCACTGTTGGGGCCAACGTCCTGACTTTC
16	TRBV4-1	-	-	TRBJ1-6	CASSLLGDGDNSPLHF	TGCGCCAGCAGCCTTCTGGGCGACGGAGATAATTCACCCCTCCACTTT
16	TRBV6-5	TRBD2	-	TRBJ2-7	CASSYSIGGSSYEQYF	TGTGCCAGCAGTTACTCGATAGGCGGGAGCTCCTACGAGCAGTACTTC
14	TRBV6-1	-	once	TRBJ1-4	CASSDKDSREKLFF	TGTGCCAGCAGTGATAAGGACAGTCGTGAAAAACTGTTTTTT
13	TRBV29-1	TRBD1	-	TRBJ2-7	CSVSNRGGYEQYF	TGCAGCGTGTCAAACAGGGGTGGGTACGAGCAGTACTTC
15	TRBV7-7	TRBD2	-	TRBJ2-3	CASSWGLAGGDTQYF	TGTGCCAGCAGCTGGGGACTAGCGGGGGGAGATACGCAGTATTTT
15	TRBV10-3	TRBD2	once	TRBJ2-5	CAISTPAGGQETQYF	TGTGCCATCAGTACACCAGCGGGGGGACAAGAGACCCAGTACTTC
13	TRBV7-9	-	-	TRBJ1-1	CASSLVGNTEAFF	TGTGCCAGCAGCTTAGTAGGGAACACTGAAGCTTTCTTT
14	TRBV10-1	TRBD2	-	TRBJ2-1	CASRELAGVGEQFF	TGCGCCAGCAGGGAACTAGCGGGAGTAGGGGAGCAGTTCTTC
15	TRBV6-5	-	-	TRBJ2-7	CASSPGTGSSYEQYF	TGTGCCAGCAGCCCGGGGACGGGGTCCTCCTACGAGCAGTACTTC
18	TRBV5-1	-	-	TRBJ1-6	CASSSRGGTTAYNSPLHF	TGCGCCAGCAGCTCGAGAGGTGGGACAACCGCCTATAATTCACCCCTCCACTTT
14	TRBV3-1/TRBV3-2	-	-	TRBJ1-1	CASSHGGSNTEAFF	TGTGCCAGCAGCCATGGGGGGTCGAACACTGAAGCTTTCTTT
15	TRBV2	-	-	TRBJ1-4	CASGRWARINEKLFF	TGTGCCAGCGGCAGATGGGCCCGGATTAATGAAAAACTGTTTTTT
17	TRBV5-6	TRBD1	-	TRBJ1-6	CASSLWGTGKRDSPLHF	TGTGCCAGCAGCTTGTGGGGGACAGGGAAAAGGGATTCACCCCTCCACTTT
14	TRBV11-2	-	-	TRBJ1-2	CASSPRTESYGYTF	TGTGCCAGCAGCCCCCGGACGGAATCCTATGGCTACACCTTC
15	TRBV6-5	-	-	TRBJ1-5	CASRNRGAGNQPQHF	TGTGCCAGCAGGAATCGGGGGGCCGGGAATCAGCCCCAGCATTTT
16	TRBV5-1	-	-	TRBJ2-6	CASSLEPNSGANVLTF	TGCGCCAGCAGCTTGGAACCTAACTCTGGGGCCAACGTCCTGACTTTC
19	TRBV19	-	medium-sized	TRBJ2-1	CASSMGIARDFVRGGEQFF	TGTGCCAGTAGTATGGGGATTGCGCGGGATTTTGTTCGTGGAGGTGAGCAGTTCTTC
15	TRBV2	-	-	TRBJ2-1	CASSVEGISYNEQFF	TGTGCCAGCAGTGTTGAGGGTATATCCTACAATGAGCAGTTCTTC
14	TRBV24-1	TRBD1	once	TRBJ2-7	CATSEEGTGDEQYF	TGTGCCACCAGTGAGGAAGGGACAGGGGACGAGCAGTACTTC
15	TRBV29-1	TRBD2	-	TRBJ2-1	CSATRGPSGSNEQFF	TGCAGCGCGACAAGGGGACCTAGCGGGAGCAATGAGCAGTTCTTC
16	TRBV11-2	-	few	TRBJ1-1	CASSHTAWKMNTEAFF	TGTGCCAGCAGCCATACGGCGTGGAAAATGAACACTGAAGCTTTCTTT
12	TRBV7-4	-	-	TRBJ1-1	CASRPGWFEAFF	TGTGCCAGCAGACCGGGTTGGTTTGAAGCTTTCTTT
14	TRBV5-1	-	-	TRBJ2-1	CASSLGSSYNEQFF	TGCGCCAGCAGCTTGGGAAGTTCCTACAATGAGCAGTTCTTC
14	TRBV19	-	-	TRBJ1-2	CASSVAGALSRYTF	TGTGCCAGTAGTGTAGCGGGGGCCCTATCTCGCTACACCTTC
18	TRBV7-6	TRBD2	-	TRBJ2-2	CASSPYRTSGTGTGELFF	TGTGCCAGCAGCCCATATCGGACTAGCGGGACGGGTACCGGGGAGCTGTTTTTT
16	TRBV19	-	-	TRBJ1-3	CASSPRGANSGNTIYF	TGTGCCAGTAGTCCACGGGGGGCGAACTCTGGAAACACCATATATTTT
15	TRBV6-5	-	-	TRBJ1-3	CASSPPAGSGNTIYF	TGTGCCAGCAGTCCACCCGCCGGGTCTGGAAACACCATATATTTT
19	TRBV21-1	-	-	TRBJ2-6	CASGVGSRPLASGANVLTF	TGTGCCAGCGGGGTGGGTAGTAGACCCCTCGCTTCTGGGGCCAACGTCCTGACTTTC
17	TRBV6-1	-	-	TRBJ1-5	CASSESRQTTSNQPQHF	TGTGCCAGCAGTGAATCCCGACAGACAACGAGCAATCAGCCCCAGCATTTT
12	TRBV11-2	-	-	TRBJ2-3	CASAPSSDTQYF	TGTGCCAGCGCTCCTAGTTCAGATACGCAGTATTTT
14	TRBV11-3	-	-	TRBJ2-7	CASSLEGQSHEQYF	TGTGCCAGCAGCTTAGAAGGACAGAGCCACGAGCAGTACTTC
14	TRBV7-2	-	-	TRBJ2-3	CASSLVQASDTQYF	TGTGCCAGCAGCTTAGTGCAGGCGTCAGATACGCAGTATTTT
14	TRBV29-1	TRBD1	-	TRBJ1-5	CSVLTGTGDQPQHF	TGCAGCGTCCTGACGGGGACAGGGGATCAGCCCCAGCATTTT
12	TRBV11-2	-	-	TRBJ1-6	CASSWDNSPLHF	TGTGCCAGCAGCTGGGACAATTCACCCCTCCACTTT
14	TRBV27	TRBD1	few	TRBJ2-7	CASSSGQVFNEQYF	TGTGCCAGCAGTTCGGGACAGGTTTTCAACGAGCAGTACTTC
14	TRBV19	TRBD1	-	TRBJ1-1	CASSMIQGSTEAFF	TGTGCCAGTAGTATGATACAGGGGTCCACTGAAGCTTTCTTT
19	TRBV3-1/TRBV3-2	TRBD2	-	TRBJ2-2	CASSQELRTSGRNTGELFF	TGTGCCAGCAGCCAAGAGTTAAGGACTAGCGGGAGGAACACCGGGGAGCTGTTTTTT
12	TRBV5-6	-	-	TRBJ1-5	CASRQGNQPQHF	TGTGCCAGCAGACAAGGAAATCAGCCCCAGCATTTT
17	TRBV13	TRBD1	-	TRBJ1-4	CASSLRDRGFSYEKLFF	TGTGCCAGCAGCCTCCGGGACAGGGGGTTCTCTTATGAAAAACTGTTTTTT
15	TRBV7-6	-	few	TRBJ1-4	CASSLNQGRREKLFF	TGTGCCAGCAGCTTAAACCAGGGGCGGCGTGAAAAACTGTTTTTT
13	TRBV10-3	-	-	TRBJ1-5	CAISRDRDQPQHF	TGTGCCATCAGCAGGGACCGCGATCAGCCCCAGCATTTT
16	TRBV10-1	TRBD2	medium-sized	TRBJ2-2	CASSDPGLAGARELFF	TGCGCCAGCAGTGACCCGGGACTAGCGGGGGCGCGGGAGCTGTTTTTT